The clone carrying this TCR beta chain was detected only once. Antigen: not known. This specimen comes from a study of T cell responses to AZD1222 COVID-19 vaccine. Notes on the study in general: Repertoire sampling happened only post peak T cell response.

Using immunoSEQ multiplex PCR, the repertoire was profiled, and TCRdb retains in-frame clones only, with some absent. The repertoire holds 140,000 to 150,000 clones, with roughly 91% as singletons. The junction had 12 bases not matched to a gene; V was cut back by 1 base and J by 4 bases. This CDR3 is built from 17 residues. Germline CDR1 and CDR2: SNHLY and FYNNEI. This chain links TRBV2 with TRBJ2-5; TRBD1 aligns across 7 bases. Sequencing used peripheral blood, obtained on day 0 of AZD1222 vaccination. The receptor was isolated from an adult in good health. Here the CDR3 DNA reads TGTGCCAGCAGTGAAGGTCCTGGGACAGTCTTGGGAGAGACCCAGTACTTC. Protein product: CASSEGPGTVLGETQYF. The full variable domain, its missing parts supplied by reference TRBV2 and TRBJ2-5, is EPEVTQTPSHQVTQMGQEVILRCVPISNHLYFYWYRQILGQKVEFLVSFYNNEISEKSEIFDDQFSVERPDGSNFTLKIRSTKLEDSAMYFCASSEGPGTVLGETQYFGPGTRLLVL.